This T cell receptor beta chain is drawn from a study of T cell responses to AZD1222 COVID-19 vaccine. Clones were sequenced by immunoSEQ multiplex PCR, and TCRdb holds only the in-frame ones, with some missing. The top ten hold roughly 5% of the sample, which has 75,000 to 90,000 clones, roughly 90% seen once. Germline lookup yields CDR1 MNHEY and CDR2 SMNVEV (reference sequence). This CDR3 spans 11 amino acids. V was cut by 8 bases and J by 9 bases, with 11 bases left in between. The rearrangement joins TRBV27 to TRBJ1-5; the D gene is possibly TRBD1 (5 bases). This specimen consisted of peripheral blood, obtained 28 days after the second AZD1222 dose. This clonotype was obtained from an adult who received the AZD1222 COVID-19 vaccine. CDR3 coding DNA: TGTGCCAGCCGGGCCCAGGGGCCCCAGCATTTT. It translates to CASRAQGPQHF.